Presented here are 9 T cell receptor beta chains from one specimen sequenced in a study of T cell responses to AZD1222 COVID-19 vaccine. Clones were read by immunoSEQ multiplex PCR, and TCRdb kept only the in-frame ones, dropping some. This sample has 140,000 or so clones, with about 92% found just once. Sequencing was performed on peripheral blood, taken 28 days after the second AZD1222 dose. These receptors were collected from an adult who received the AZD1222 COVID-19 vaccine.

The chain has TRBV2 and TRBJ2-4; TRBD2 agrees at 16 bases. CDR1 SNHLY and CDR2 FYNNEI come from the germline V gene. This CDR3 comprises 20 residues. Unmatched junction bases numbered 11, after V lost 6 bases and J lost 0 bases. The CDR3 bases are TGTGCCAGCAGGGGACTAGCGGGAGGGTCGGAAAGCCTAGCCAAAAACATTCAGTACTTC. As protein: CASRGLAGGSESLAKNIQYF.

This chain links TRBV7-3 with TRBJ2-3, with D unresolved. The germline V gene encodes CDR1 SGHTA and CDR2 FQGTGA. Trimming removed 0 bases from V and 0 bases from J, with 7 bases in between. The CDR3 spans 15 residues. In nucleotides, the CDR3 is TGTGCCAGCAGCTTAACCTCGGCTAGCACAGATACGCAGTATTTT. Its protein product is CASSLTSASTDTQYF. Filled out from reference TRBV7-3 and TRBJ2-3, the complete variable domain reads GAGVSQTPSNKVTEKGKYVELRCDPISGHTALYWYRQSLGQGPEFLIYFQGTGAADDSGLPNDRFFAVRPEGSVSTLKIQRTERGDSAVYLCASSLTSASTDTQYFGPGTRLTVL.

This clone was picked up one time. This chain joins TRBV7-2 and TRBJ2-5; the D is unclear. This CDR3 is built from 15 residues. The germline gives CDR1 SGHTA, CDR2 FQGNSA. Trimming shortened V by 1 base and J by 1 base, and 10 bases separated the two germline ends. CDR3 in amino acids: CASSLVGSGQETQYF. The DNA of the CDR3 is TGTGCCAGCAGCTTAGTAGGGTCAGGCCAAGAGACCCAGTACTTC.

This rearrangement joins TRBV4-3 to TRBJ2-7, with TRBD2 identical over 10 bases. The CDR3 has 16 amino acids. The germline CDR1 and CDR2 sequences are LGHNA and YSLEER. Losses at the gene ends were 2 bases for V and 0 bases for J; bases not matched to a gene: 4. CDR3 DNA sequence: TGCGCCAGCAGCCAACAAGCGGGAGGGAGCTCCTACGAGCAGTACTTC. It translates to CASSQQAGGSSYEQYF.

The chain carries TRBV19 and TRBJ1-1; a possible D gene is TRBD1 (5 bases). The germline CDR1 and CDR2 sequences are LNHDA and SQIVND (reference sequence). The CDR3 sequence is 12 residues long. V was shortened by 10 bases and J by 5 bases, with 14 bases between the two germline ends. The CDR3 loop is CATRPGGTEAFF. In DNA form, the CDR3 reads TGTGCCACCCGCCCGGGGGGGACTGAAGCTTTCTTT.

The rearrangement links TRBV27 to TRBJ1-2; TRBD1 is a possible D gene (5 bases). Trimming shortened V by 3 bases and J by 4 bases, and 24 bases separated the two germline ends. The CDR3 has 18 amino acids. Germline-derived CDR1 and CDR2 are MNHEY and SMNVEV (reference sequence). CDR3 sequence reads: CASSFRRNTRDWIYGYTF. The CDR3, as DNA: TGTGCCAGCAGTTTCCGTCGGAATACTAGGGACTGGATCTATGGCTACACCTTC.

The rearrangement links TRBV6-1 to TRBJ1-4; no firm D call. This CDR3 spans 16 amino acids. The germline gives CDR1 MNHNS, CDR2 SASEGT. V was pared by 0 bases and J by 7 bases, with 15 bases between. CDR3 amino acids: CASSEALRSTAEKLFF. The CDR3 DNA reads as TGTGCCAGCAGTGAAGCGCTTCGGAGCACGGCTGAAAAACTGTTTTTT.

The chain employs TRBV24-1 and TRBJ2-1; weak D call: TRBD2 (5 bases). The V and J ends lost 10 bases and 3 bases respectively, with 12 bases between them. CDR1 is KGHDR and CDR2 is SFDVKD in the germline V gene. The CDR3 has 13 residues. For the CDR3, the DNA is TGTGCCACTTCAGAGGGCGACTACAATGAGCAGTTCTTC. Its translation is CATSEGDYNEQFF.

This clone came up once. The chain links TRBV19 to TRBJ1-6; TRBD1 aligns across 10 bases. Germline assignment: CDR1 LNHDA and CDR2 SQIVND (reference sequence). The CDR3 is 16 residues long. V dropped 4 bases and J dropped 8; count of bases not matched to a gene: 8. CDR3: CASSTFGQGVYSPLHF. The CDR3, as DNA: TGTGCCAGTAGTACATTCGGACAGGGGGTTTATTCACCCCTCCACTTT.